The present TCR beta chain was sequenced within a study of blood T cells in healthy people across ages. Using a J-beta primer mix together with a sample-barcoded 5' primer, a second PCR was run for about 6 to 11 cycles. TCRdb called the 5' RACE reads again in MiXCR, with one record for every CDR3 protein. The table includes 1.8 million or so distinct CDR3 sequences, approximately 39% detected once. The length of the CDR3 is 15 residues. The germline V gene has CDR1 MGHRA and CDR2 YSYEKL. Trimming cost V 0 bases and J 0 bases, with 6 bases left between them. This TCR derives from a human donor in good health. Sequences were obtained from blood. V usage is TRBV4-1 and J usage is TRBJ1-5; D call uncertain. In DNA, the CDR3 is TGCGCCAGCAGCCAAGAAGCTGGTAGCAATCAGCCCCAGCATTTT. This sequence encodes CASSQEAGSNQPQHF.